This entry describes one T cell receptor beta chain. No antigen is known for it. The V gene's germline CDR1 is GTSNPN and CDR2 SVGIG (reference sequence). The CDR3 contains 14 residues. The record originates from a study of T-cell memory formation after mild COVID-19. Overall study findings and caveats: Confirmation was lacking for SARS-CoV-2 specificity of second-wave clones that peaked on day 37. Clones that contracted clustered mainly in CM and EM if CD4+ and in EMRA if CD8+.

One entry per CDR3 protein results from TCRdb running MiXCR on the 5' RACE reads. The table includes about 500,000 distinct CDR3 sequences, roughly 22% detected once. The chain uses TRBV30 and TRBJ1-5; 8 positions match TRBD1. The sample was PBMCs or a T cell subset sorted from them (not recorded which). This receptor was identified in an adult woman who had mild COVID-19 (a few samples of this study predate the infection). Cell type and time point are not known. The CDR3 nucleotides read TGTGTCATGAAGGACAGGGAAAGCAATCAGCCCCAGCATTTT. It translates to CVMKDRESNQPQHF. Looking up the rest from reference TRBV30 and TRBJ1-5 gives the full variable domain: SQTIHQWPATLVQPVGSPLSLECTVEGTSNPNLYWYRQAAGRGLQLLFYSVGIGQISSEVPQNLSASRPQDRQFILSSKKLLLSDSGFYLCVMKDRESNQPQHFGDGTRLSIL.